This T cell receptor beta chain was sequenced during a study of shared clonotypes between healthy human individuals (TCRdb year 2020). Notes on the research overall: The cohort included a few men and a couple of women between 18 and 49 years of age. Each donor's leukapheresis produced roughly between roughly 0.94 and 9.5 billion PBMCs. Libraries were prepared and TCR repertoires were sequenced by different laboratories using diverse techniques, in order to increase sequencing depth and limit assay-specific biases. For each donor, CD4 naive and CD4 memory were each run on three plates, CD8 naive on two plates, and CD8 memory on one plate. To estimate repertoire size and how much clonotypes are shared between individuals, the study performed deep sequencing of blood TCR repertoires from five healthy adults.

Of note for this clone: It has no known antigen specificity. No much larger clone is present one base from it, and per-base qualities are unavailable.

Using the deep immunoSEQ assay, multiplex PCR amplified TCR CDR3 regions from genomic DNA. Extracted genomic DNA from each cell subset was spread evenly across all wells of several immunoSEQ 96-well plates, with each plate serving as a replicate. For sorted subsets, each replicate PCR was loaded with about 0.2 ug genomic DNA, equivalent to 30,000 or so T cell genomes. The purified libraries were quantified using a Qubit 3.0 fluorometer, sized with a Bioanalyzer 2100, and then quantified again using the KAPA Library Quantification kit. Every immunoSEQ 96-well plate was sequenced on a separate single-read 150-cycle Illumina NextSeq 550 flow cell. Turning to the authors' computational methods: Because only junctional sequences without quality scores were contained in the immunoSEQ output, filtering matching that applied to full-length reads could not be performed. Sequences were annotated with PyIR, a Python wrapper for IgBLAST v1.9, and V/J genes and CDR3 were assigned using IMGT germline references. Reads were removed for weak V/J assignments (E-value above 1e-6), missing CDR3, stop codons, out-of-frame junctions, or ambiguous translated residues. V3J clonotypes were defined as sequences sharing an identical inferred V gene, J gene, and CDR3 amino acid sequence. Percentage overlap between repertoires was calculated by dividing the number of shared unique clonotypes by the size of the smaller repertoire. RTK rarefaction, the Chao1 estimator, and Recon v2.1 estimates of unobserved clonotypes were used to assess repertoire richness. Generation probabilities for all TCRbeta clonotypes obtained by the gDNA method from a few donors were computed using OLGA. This immuneACCESS table, as held by TCRdb, lists in-frame sequences with V and J called but not all clones. Of the missing ones, under half trace to an unresolved V gene in checked studies; the others have no known cause. D and trimming come from the DNA, and the V and J calls and clone size come from that table. This sample holds hundreds of thousands of clones; about 95% were observed only once. The top ten constitute approximately 0.11% of the sample.

CD8 naive samples consisted of CD45RO-negative cells that were positively selected for CCR7, yielding a CD45RA+CCR7+ population without TemRA cells. Healthy HIV-negative adults with no recently reported acute infections or vaccinations were included as donors. Only Caucasian adults living in Nashville, Tennessee, USA were represented among the donors. After blood collection by leukapheresis, PBMCs were isolated using Ficoll-Histopaque density gradient centrifugation and then cryopreserved in the vapor phase of liquid nitrogen. Purity and quantity of every magnetically sorted T cell population were checked by analytical flow cytometry. From each sorted fraction, genomic DNA was isolated and quantified by UV absorbance on a Nanodrop 2000c. V gives up 4 bases and J gives up 0 bases, and the segment between their germline ends measures 16 bases. CDR1 and CDR2 are read off the germline V gene as KGHSH and LQKENI. The CDR3 numbers 16 residues from cysteine through phenylalanine. Kept here is only the CDR3 DNA, which spans 48 bases and is read in frame from base 1.

The investigation overall reported the following: Because the study included only a small number of donors, the genetic and exposure-history diversity represented was limited. When a few donors were compared, the shared fraction of clonotypes was around 5% for naive CD4, roughly 3.3% for naive CD8, more than 2% for memory CD4, and 0.35% to 0.4% for memory CD8. Even with the large sequencing depth, rarefaction of the sorted-subset datasets indicated that sequencing was incomplete. Sampling was limited to blood, and TCR repertoires in tissue likely differ from TCR repertoires in blood. Estimated clonotype richness was generally larger for naive than for memory subsets. Pairwise subsampling led to the expectation that sequencing depth would affect the degree of clonotype sharing among donors. Compared with non-shared clonotypes, the clonotypes found in all four sorted-subset donors had higher generation probabilities.

Sequencing input: naive CD8+ T cells sorted from blood. The cell subset or site label for this specimen denotes: CD45RA+CCR7+. This clonotype was sampled from a woman in her 30s in good health. In this chain, TRBV18 is recombined with TRBJ2-7; tentative D gene TRBD1, with 5 bases matching. For the CDR3, the sequence is CASSQTKGSSSYEQYF. The DNA is TGTGCCAGCTCACAAACCAAGGGGTCCAGCTCCTACGAGCAGTACTTC.